This TCR beta chain was recovered during a study of T-cell reconstitution after alpha-beta-depleted transplantation in children. Study-level results: Roughly two months post-transplant, alpha-beta T cells reportedly originated from several hundred graft clones that had expanded. High day-60 TCRbeta diversity in some patients came from surviving recipient T cells and thymic progenitors. T-cell numbers and diversity one year post-transplant derived largely from freshly generated T cells.

The sample holds a few counts of this clonotype. The antigen remains unidentified. V was shortened by 1 base and J by 2 bases, with 19 bases between the two germline ends. This CDR3 comprises 17 residues. Germline V gene data show CDR1 as SQVTM and CDR2 as ANQGSEA. Unique molecular identifiers were built into the TCRbeta library. TCRdb itself ran the PCR reads through MiXCR, one entry per CDR3 protein. Among about 980,000 distinct CDR3 sequences, about 26% were seen once, and the ten largest hold about 28%. The chain recombines TRBV29-1 with TRBJ2-3; D call uncertain. This receptor was identified in a boy under two years old who had a stem cell transplant for SCID, so the T cells may come from the graft donor. The sample consisted of PBMCs, mostly from graft donor cells, taken 360 days after TCRalphabeta/CD19-depleted stem cell transplant. The CDR3 DNA follows: TGCAGCGTTGAAGGGGGTATGGTAGCAGCGTACACAGATACGCAGTATTTT. Encoded protein: CSVEGGMVAAYTDTQYF.